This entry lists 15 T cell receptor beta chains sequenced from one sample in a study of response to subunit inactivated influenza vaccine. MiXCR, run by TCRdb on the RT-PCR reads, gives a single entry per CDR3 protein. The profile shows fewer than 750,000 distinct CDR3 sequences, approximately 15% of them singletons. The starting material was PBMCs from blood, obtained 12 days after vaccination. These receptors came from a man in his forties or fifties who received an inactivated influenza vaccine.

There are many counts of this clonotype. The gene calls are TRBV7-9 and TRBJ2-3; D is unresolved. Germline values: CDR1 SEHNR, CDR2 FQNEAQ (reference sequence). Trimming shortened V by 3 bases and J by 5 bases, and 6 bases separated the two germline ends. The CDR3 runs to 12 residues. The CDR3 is CASSFEVDTQYF. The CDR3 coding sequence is TGTGCCAGCAGCTTCGAGGTAGATACGCAGTATTTT. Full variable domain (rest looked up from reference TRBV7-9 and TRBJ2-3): DTGVSQNPRHKITKRGQNVTFRCDPISEHNRLYWYRQTLGQGPEFLTYFQNEAQLEKSRLLSDRFSAERPKGSFSTLEIQRTEQGDSAMYLCASSFEVDTQYFGPGTRLTVL.

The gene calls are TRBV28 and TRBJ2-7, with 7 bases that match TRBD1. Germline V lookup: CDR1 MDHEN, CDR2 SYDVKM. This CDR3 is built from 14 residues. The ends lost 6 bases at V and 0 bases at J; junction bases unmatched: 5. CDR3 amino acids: CASRRQGDSYEQYF. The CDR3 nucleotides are TGTGCCAGCAGACGACAGGGAGACTCCTACGAGCAGTACTTC.

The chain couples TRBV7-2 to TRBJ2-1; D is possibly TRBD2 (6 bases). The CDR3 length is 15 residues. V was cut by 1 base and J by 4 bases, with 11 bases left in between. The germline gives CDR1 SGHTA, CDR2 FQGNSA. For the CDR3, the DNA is TGTGCCAGCAGCTTAGAGGGAGGAGAGTACAATGAGCAGTTCTTC. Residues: CASSLEGGEYNEQFF.

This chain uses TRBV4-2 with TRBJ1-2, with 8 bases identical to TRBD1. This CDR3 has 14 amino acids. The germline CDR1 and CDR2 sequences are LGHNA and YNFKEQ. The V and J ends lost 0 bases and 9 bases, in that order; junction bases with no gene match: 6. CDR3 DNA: TGTGCCAGCAGCCAAGAGGGGCAGGGGGCCAGCTACACCTTC. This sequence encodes CASSQEGQGASYTF.

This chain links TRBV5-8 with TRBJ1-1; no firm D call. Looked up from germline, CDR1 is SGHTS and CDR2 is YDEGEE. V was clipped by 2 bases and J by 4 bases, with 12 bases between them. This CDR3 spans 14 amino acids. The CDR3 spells CASSFGFGSTEAFF. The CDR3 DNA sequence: TGTGCCAGCAGCTTTGGGTTTGGGAGCACTGAAGCTTTCTTT.

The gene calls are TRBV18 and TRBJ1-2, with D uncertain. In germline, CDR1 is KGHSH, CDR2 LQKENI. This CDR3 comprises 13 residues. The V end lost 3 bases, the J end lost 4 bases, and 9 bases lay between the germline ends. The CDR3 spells CASSPREIYGYTF. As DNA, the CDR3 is TGTGCCAGCTCACCCCGAGAAATCTATGGCTACACCTTC.

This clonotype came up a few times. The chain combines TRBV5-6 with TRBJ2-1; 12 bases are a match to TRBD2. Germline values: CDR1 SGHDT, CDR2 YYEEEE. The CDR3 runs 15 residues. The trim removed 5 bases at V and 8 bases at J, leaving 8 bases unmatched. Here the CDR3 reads CASRQTSGRWYEQFF. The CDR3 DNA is TGTGCCAGCAGACAAACTAGCGGGAGGTGGTATGAGCAGTTCTTC. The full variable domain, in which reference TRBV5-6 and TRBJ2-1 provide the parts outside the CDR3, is DAGVTQSPTHLIKTRGQQVTLRCSPKSGHDTVSWYQQALGQGPQFIFQYYEEEERQRGNFPDRFSGHQFPNYSSELNVNALLLGDSALYLCASRQTSGRWYEQFFGPGTRLTVL.

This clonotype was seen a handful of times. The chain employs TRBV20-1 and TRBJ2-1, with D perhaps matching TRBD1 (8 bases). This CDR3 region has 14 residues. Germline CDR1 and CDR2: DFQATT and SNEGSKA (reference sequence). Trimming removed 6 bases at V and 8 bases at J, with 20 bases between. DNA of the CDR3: TGCAGTGCATCCAACAGGGGGGGTGGGCATGAGCAGTTCTTC. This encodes CSASNRGGGHEQFF.

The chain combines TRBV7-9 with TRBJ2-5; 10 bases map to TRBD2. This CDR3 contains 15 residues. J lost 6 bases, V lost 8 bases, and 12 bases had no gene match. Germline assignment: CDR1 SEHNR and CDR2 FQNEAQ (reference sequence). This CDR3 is CASGSRAGGPQTQYF. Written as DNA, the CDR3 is TGTGCCAGCGGCTCCAGAGCGGGAGGGCCACAGACCCAGTACTTC.

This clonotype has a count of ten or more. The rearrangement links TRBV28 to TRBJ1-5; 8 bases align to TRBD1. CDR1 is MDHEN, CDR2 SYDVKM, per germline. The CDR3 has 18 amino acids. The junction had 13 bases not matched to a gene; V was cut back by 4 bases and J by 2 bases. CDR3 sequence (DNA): TGTGCCAGCAGTTCCCCCGGCAGGGGGCGAGCCGGCAATCAGCCCCAGCATTTT. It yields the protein CASSSPGRGRAGNQPQHF.

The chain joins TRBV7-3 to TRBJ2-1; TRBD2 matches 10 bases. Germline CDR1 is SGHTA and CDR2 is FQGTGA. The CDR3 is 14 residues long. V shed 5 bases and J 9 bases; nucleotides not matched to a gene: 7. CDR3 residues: CASSVQREGPEQFF. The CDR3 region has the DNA TGTGCCAGCAGCGTCCAGCGGGAGGGCCCTGAGCAGTTCTTC. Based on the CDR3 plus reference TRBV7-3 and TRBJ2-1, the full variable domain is GAGVSQTPSNKVTEKGKYVELRCDPISGHTALYWYRQSLGQGPEFLIYFQGTGAADDSGLPNDRFFAVRPEGSVSTLKIQRTERGDSAVYLCASSVQREGPEQFFGPGTRLTVL.

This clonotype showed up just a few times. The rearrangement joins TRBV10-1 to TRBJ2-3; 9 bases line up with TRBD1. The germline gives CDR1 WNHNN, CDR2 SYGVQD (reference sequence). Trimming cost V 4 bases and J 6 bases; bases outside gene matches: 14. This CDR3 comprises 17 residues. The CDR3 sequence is CASSATGQGPYKDTQYF. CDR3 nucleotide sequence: TGCGCCAGCAGTGCGACGGGACAGGGACCGTACAAGGATACGCAGTATTTT.

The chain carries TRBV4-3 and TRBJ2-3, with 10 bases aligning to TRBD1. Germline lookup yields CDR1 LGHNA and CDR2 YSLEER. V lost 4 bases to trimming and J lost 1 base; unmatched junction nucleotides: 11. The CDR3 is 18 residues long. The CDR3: CASSLLFIGTGGTDTQYF. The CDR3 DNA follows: TGCGCCAGCAGCCTCCTATTCATCGGGACAGGGGGCACAGATACGCAGTATTTT.

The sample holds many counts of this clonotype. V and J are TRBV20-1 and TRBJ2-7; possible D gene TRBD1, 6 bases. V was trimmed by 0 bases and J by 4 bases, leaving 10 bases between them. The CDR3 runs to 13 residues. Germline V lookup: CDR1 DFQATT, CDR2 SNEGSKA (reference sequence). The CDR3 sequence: CSARDGTRYEQYF. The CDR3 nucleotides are TGCAGTGCTAGAGATGGGACAAGATACGAGCAGTACTTC.

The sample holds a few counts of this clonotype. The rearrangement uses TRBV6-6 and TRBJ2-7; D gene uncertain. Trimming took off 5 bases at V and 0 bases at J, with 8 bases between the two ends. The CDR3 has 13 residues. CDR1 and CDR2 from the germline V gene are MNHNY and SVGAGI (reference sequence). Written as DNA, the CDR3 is TGTGCCAGCAGTACGGACGGCTCCTACGAGCAGTACTTC. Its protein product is CASSTDGSYEQYF.